Presented here are 14 T cell receptor beta chains from one specimen sequenced in a study of T-cell memory formation after mild COVID-19. TCRdb re-called the 5' RACE reads with MiXCR, one entry per CDR3 protein. The sample records hundreds of thousands of distinct CDR3 sequences, approximately 29% being singletons. Sequencing was carried out using PBMCs or a T cell subset sorted from them (not recorded which). Receptors were obtained from an adult woman who had mild COVID-19 (a few samples of this study predate the infection). Cell type and time point are not known.

This clonotype was picked up a small number of times. V is TRBV20-1 and J is TRBJ2-3; 8 bases map to TRBD2. Germline-derived CDR1 and CDR2 are DFQATT and SNEGSKA (reference sequence). V dropped 4 bases and J dropped 3; count of bases not matched to a gene: 6. CDR3 length: 14 residues. The CDR3 region is CSAKRGGQTDTQYF. DNA of the CDR3: TGCAGTGCTAAACGGGGGGGCCAGACAGATACGCAGTATTTT.

This chain uses TRBV21-1 with TRBJ2-1; the table assigns TRBD1, which was not confirmed against the DNA. TRBV21-1 is a known pseudogene. The CDR3 spans 15 residues. The CDR3 DNA sequence: TGTGCCAGCAGCAAAAGGGGTGGGAACCACAATGAGCAGTTCTTC. As protein: CASSKRGGNHNEQFF.

The rearrangement uses TRBV12-3 or TRBV12-4 and TRBJ1-5, with no clear D. This CDR3 region has 13 residues. Trimming pared 6 bases from V and 7 bases from J, leaving 13 bases between. CDR3 sequence (DNA): TGTGCCAGCAGCCTGCTGGATGGCCAGCCCCAGCATTTT. Its protein product is CASSLLDGQPQHF.

The chain links TRBV7-6 to TRBJ2-5, with D possibly matching TRBD1 (5 bases). CDR3 length: 17 residues. CDR1 SGHVS and CDR2 FNYEAQ come from the germline V gene. The ends were cut back, 1 base at V and 3 bases at J, with 18 bases in the middle. CDR3 bases: TGTGCCAGCAGCTTAGGTATCCGGTCACAGGCTAAAGAGACCCAGTACTTC. The encoded protein is CASSLGIRSQAKETQYF.

The chain has TRBV12-3 or TRBV12-4 and TRBJ1-1; 7 bases are a match to TRBD1. V gave up 2 bases and J gave up 7 bases; unmatched junction bases: 13. This CDR3 is built from 16 residues. The CDR3, as DNA: TGTGCCAGCAGTTTACGACAGGGAGCGATAAACCTTGAAGCTTTCTTT. Amino acid sequence: CASSLRQGAINLEAFF.

The rearrangement uses TRBV12-3 or TRBV12-4 and TRBJ2-7; TRBD2 matches 7 bases. With V trimmed by 3 bases and J by 4 bases, 6 bases remained unmatched. CDR3 length: 14 amino acids. CDR3 amino acids: CASSFRGSVYEQYF. DNA for the CDR3: TGTGCCAGCAGTTTCCGCGGGAGTGTTTACGAGCAGTACTTC.

This clonotype has a handful of counts. The chain employs TRBV20-1 and TRBJ2-5; perhaps TRBD2 as D (5 bases). CDR3 length: 11 residues. The germline V gene encodes CDR1 DFQATT and CDR2 SNEGSKA (reference sequence). Trimming stripped 3 bases from V and 9 bases from J, with 11 bases between. The CDR3 here is CSASGMVAQYF. The CDR3 DNA reads TGCAGTGCTAGCGGGATGGTAGCCCAGTACTTC.

The J gene is TRBJ1-6, the V gene TRBV4-1; 7 positions agree with TRBD1. The trim removed 1 base at V and 16 bases at J, leaving 1 base unmatched. Germline CDR1 is MGHRA and CDR2 is YSYEKL. The length of the CDR3 is 11 residues. The chain's CDR3 is CASSQGGQLHF. The DNA of the CDR3 is TGCGCCAGCAGCCAAGGGGGACAGCTCCACTTT.

This chain's CDR3 is CASSPLQGSYNEQFF. In DNA form, the CDR3 reads TGTGCCAGCTCACCGCTACAGGGGTCCTACAATGAGCAGTTCTTC. V usage is TRBV18 and J usage is TRBJ2-1; 7 nucleotides align to TRBD1. V shed 3 bases and J 1 base; nucleotides not matched to a gene: 3. This CDR3 has 15 amino acids. Per germline, CDR1 KGHSH and CDR2 LQKENI.

This clonotype turned up a few times. The chain recombines TRBV4-3 with TRBJ2-7; no definite D call. The CDR3 runs 14 residues. V shed 1 base and J shed 1 base, with 8 bases lying between them. Looked up from germline, CDR1 is LGHNA and CDR2 is YSLEER. The chain's CDR3 is CASSQGTESYEQYF. CDR3 in DNA: TGCGCCAGCAGCCAAGGGACGGAATCCTACGAGCAGTACTTC.

This clonotype showed up just a few times. The chain is built from TRBV7-2 and TRBJ2-1; D ambiguous. This CDR3 has 12 amino acids. The V and J ends lost 6 bases and 9 bases respectively, with 12 bases between them. Germline V gives CDR1 SGHTA, CDR2 FQGNSA. Written as DNA, the CDR3 is TGTGCCAGCAGTCTTAAGCCCCTTGAGCAGTTCTTC. Translating it yields CASSLKPLEQFF.

This clonotype was observed a few times. V is TRBV15 and J is TRBJ2-3; D perhaps matches TRBD1 (6 bases). Germline-derived CDR1 and CDR2 are LNHNV and YYDKDF (reference sequence). V lost 5 bases to trimming and J lost 2 bases, with 20 bases between them. The CDR3 runs 17 residues. CDR3 DNA sequence: TGTGCCACCAGCCGAAACCGGGACACCCCTCCCACAGATACGCAGTATTTT. Its protein is CATSRNRDTPPTDTQYF.

This clonotype came up a few times. The CDR3 coding sequence is TGTGCCAGCAGGGGGGGACTATTCTCCTACAATGAGCAGTTCTTC. It is translated as CASRGGLFSYNEQFF. The J gene is TRBJ2-1, the V gene TRBV3-1; the match to TRBD2 covers 7 bases. This CDR3 is 15 amino acids long. V gave up 6 bases and J gave up 0 bases; unmatched junction bases: 5. Germline V CDR1 and CDR2: LGHDT, YNNKEL (reference sequence).

The rearrangement links TRBV15 to TRBJ1-5; D possibly corresponds to TRBD1 (5 bases). V lost 5 bases and J lost 3, with 14 bases in between. The CDR3 totals 15 residues. Germline V gene sequence: CDR1 LNHNV, CDR2 YYDKDF (reference sequence). This chain's CDR3 is CATSPRVSPNQPQHF. CDR3 DNA sequence: TGTGCCACCAGCCCCAGGGTGAGTCCCAATCAGCCCCAGCATTTT.